The rows below give T cell receptor beta chains drawn from one sample of a study of shared clonotypes between healthy human individuals. The table came from immunoSEQ multiplex PCR; TCRdb's copy has only in-frame clones and leaves some out. The table includes fewer than 150,000 clones, more than 65% detected once. The sample was memory CD8+ T cells sorted from blood. The source is a woman aged 25 to 39 in good health. The CDR3 runs from the conserved cysteine through the conserved F or W. A D gene is named only where the DNA matches it firmly. Only part of the rows carry a size: once, few, many, or a class if the clone is expanded.

j_gene: TRBJ2-1
d_gene: TRBD2
abundance: few
v_gene: TRBV6-4
CDR3nt: TGTGCCAGCAGTGACGAGGGGACTAGCGGGGGAGGGCGCGAGCAGTTCTTC
CDR3aa: CASSDEGTSGGGREQFF

j_gene: TRBJ2-3
d_gene: TRBD2
abundance: once
v_gene: TRBV5-4
CDR3nt: TGTGCCAGCAGCTGGGGACTAGCGGGTGTAGGAGATACGCAGTATTTT
CDR3aa: CASSWGLAGVGDTQYF

j_gene: TRBJ1-5
d_gene: -
abundance: -
v_gene: TRBV7-2
CDR3nt: TGTGCCAGCAGCTTAGTCCAGGGAGGCGGTAGGCCCCAGCATTTT
CDR3aa: CASSLVQGGGRPQHF

j_gene: TRBJ2-3
d_gene: TRBD2
abundance: few
v_gene: TRBV28
CDR3nt: TGTGCCAGCACGACTAGCGGGAGGGTCACAGATACGCAGTATTTT
CDR3aa: CASTTSGRVTDTQYF

j_gene: TRBJ1-2
d_gene: -
abundance: -
v_gene: TRBV28
CDR3nt: TGTGCCAGCAGGCCAACACGGCGGCAGGGGATATATGGCTACACCTTC
CDR3aa: CASRPTRRQGIYGYTF

j_gene: TRBJ2-7
d_gene: TRBD2
abundance: -
v_gene: TRBV27
CDR3nt: TGTGCCAGCAGTTTACTCAGCGGGGGTCCCCTGGAGCAGTACTTC
CDR3aa: CASSLLSGGPLEQYF

j_gene: TRBJ2-7
d_gene: TRBD2
abundance: -
v_gene: TRBV29-1
CDR3nt: TGCAGCGTTGTAGCGGGAGGGCTCTACGAGCAGTACTTC
CDR3aa: CSVVAGGLYEQYF

j_gene: TRBJ2-3
d_gene: -
abundance: -
v_gene: TRBV6-1
CDR3nt: TGTGCCAGCAGTGAAGCTGTGAAGGCGACAGATACGCAGTATTTT
CDR3aa: CASSEAVKATDTQYF

j_gene: TRBJ1-2
d_gene: -
abundance: -
v_gene: TRBV6-1
CDR3nt: TGTGCCAGCAGTCTCAAAAAGGGGATAGATGGCTACACCTTC
CDR3aa: CASSLKKGIDGYTF

j_gene: TRBJ2-7
d_gene: -
abundance: -
v_gene: TRBV7-9
CDR3nt: TGTGCCAGCAGCGCTAACAGGGAAATGACTTACGAGCAGTACTTC
CDR3aa: CASSANREMTYEQYF

j_gene: TRBJ2-1
d_gene: -
abundance: -
v_gene: TRBV4-1
CDR3nt: TGCGCCAGCAGCCCTCCATTATACAATGAGCAGTTCTTC
CDR3aa: CASSPPLYNEQFF

j_gene: TRBJ2-4
d_gene: -
abundance: -
v_gene: TRBV10-2
CDR3nt: TGCGCCAGCAGTGAGGGACGGGTCCCTTTTCAGTACTTC
CDR3aa: CASSEGRVPFQYF

j_gene: TRBJ1-1
d_gene: TRBD1
abundance: -
v_gene: TRBV7-4
CDR3nt: TGTGCCAGCAGCTTTCCGGGACAGGGGAACACTGAAGCTTTCTTT
CDR3aa: CASSFPGQGNTEAFF

j_gene: TRBJ2-6
d_gene: -
abundance: -
v_gene: TRBV5-1
CDR3nt: TGCGCCAGCAGCTTGGGGGTTCGGAGACGGTCCTCTGGGGCCAACGTCCTGACTTTC
CDR3aa: CASSLGVRRRSSGANVLTF

j_gene: TRBJ2-7
d_gene: -
abundance: -
v_gene: TRBV10-2
CDR3nt: TGCGCCAGCAGTGAGTCAGACAGCCACGAGCAGTACTTC
CDR3aa: CASSESDSHEQYF

j_gene: TRBJ1-1
d_gene: -
abundance: -
v_gene: TRBV5-1
CDR3nt: TGCGCCAGCAGCCCGGAGCGGGGGGTTTACACTGAAGCTTTCTTT
CDR3aa: CASSPERGVYTEAFF

j_gene: TRBJ2-1
d_gene: TRBD2
abundance: -
v_gene: TRBV29-1
CDR3nt: TGCAGCGTTGCCCTAGCGGGAGGGAACAATGAGCAGTTCTTC
CDR3aa: CSVALAGGNNEQFF

j_gene: TRBJ2-5
d_gene: -
abundance: few
v_gene: TRBV5-5
CDR3nt: TGTGCCAGCAGCTTGTGGGGGGGCGAGACCCAGTACTTC
CDR3aa: CASSLWGGETQYF

j_gene: TRBJ1-1
d_gene: -
abundance: -
v_gene: TRBV7-3
CDR3nt: TGTGCCAGCAGCTCGGGGGGAACTGAAGCTTTCTTT
CDR3aa: CASSSGGTEAFF

j_gene: TRBJ2-1
d_gene: TRBD2
abundance: -
v_gene: TRBV4-2
CDR3nt: TGTGCCAGCAGCCACGGACTAGCGGGAGGCGGGATACATTCCTACAATGAGCAGTTCTTC
CDR3aa: CASSHGLAGGGIHSYNEQFF

j_gene: TRBJ1-1
d_gene: -
abundance: few
v_gene: TRBV7-8
CDR3nt: TGTGCCAGCAGCTTAGTGGAGGGAATGAACACTGAAGCTTTCTTT
CDR3aa: CASSLVEGMNTEAFF

j_gene: TRBJ2-1
d_gene: TRBD2
abundance: -
v_gene: TRBV6-4
CDR3nt: TGTGCCAGCACCTCCCGCCGGGAGGATTACGGAGATGAGCAGTTCTTC
CDR3aa: CASTSRREDYGDEQFF

j_gene: TRBJ2-7
d_gene: -
abundance: -
v_gene: TRBV19
CDR3nt: TGTGCCAGTAGTATATACACTAACTACGAGCAGTACTTC
CDR3aa: CASSIYTNYEQYF

j_gene: TRBJ2-3
d_gene: -
abundance: many
v_gene: TRBV19
CDR3nt: TGTGCCAGTAGTCTTCGGATAAGCCGTGGATTTACAGATACGCAGTATTTT
CDR3aa: CASSLRISRGFTDTQYF

j_gene: TRBJ2-7
d_gene: -
abundance: -
v_gene: TRBV18
CDR3nt: TGTGCCAGCTCCCAAATAGGACAGTACGAGCAGTACTTC
CDR3aa: CASSQIGQYEQYF

j_gene: TRBJ1-2
d_gene: -
abundance: few
v_gene: TRBV28
CDR3nt: TGTGCCAGCAGTTTCCTCGTGGTCCCAGGCTACACCTTC
CDR3aa: CASSFLVVPGYTF

j_gene: TRBJ2-5
d_gene: -
abundance: -
v_gene: TRBV23-1
CDR3nt: TGCGCCAGCAGTCAATCGGCCACCCGGGGCAGACGACAAGAGACCCAGTACTTC
CDR3aa: CASSQSATRGRRQETQYF